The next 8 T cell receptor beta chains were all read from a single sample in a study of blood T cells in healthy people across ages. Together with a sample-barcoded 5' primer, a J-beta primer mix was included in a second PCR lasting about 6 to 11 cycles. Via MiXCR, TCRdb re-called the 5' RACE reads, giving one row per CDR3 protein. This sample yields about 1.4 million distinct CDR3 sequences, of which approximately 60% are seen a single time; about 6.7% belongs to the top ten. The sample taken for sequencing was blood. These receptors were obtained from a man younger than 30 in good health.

CDR3 loop: CASSLSGLAETGEQYF. CDR3 bases: TGTGCCAGCAGTTTATCCGGGCTAGCGGAAACCGGGGAGCAGTACTTC. This chain uses TRBV28 with TRBJ2-5, with 7 bases lining up with TRBD2. Germline loops: CDR1 MDHEN, CDR2 SYDVKM. Unmatched junction bases numbered 16, after V lost 1 base and J lost 11 bases. The CDR3 loop spans 16 amino acids.

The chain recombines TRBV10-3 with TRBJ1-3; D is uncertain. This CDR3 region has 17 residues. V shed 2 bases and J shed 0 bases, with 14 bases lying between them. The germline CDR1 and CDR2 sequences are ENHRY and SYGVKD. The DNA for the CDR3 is TGTGCCATCAGTGAGCTGAAAGACATCGTCTCTGGAAACACCATATATTTT. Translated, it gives CAISELKDIVSGNTIYF.

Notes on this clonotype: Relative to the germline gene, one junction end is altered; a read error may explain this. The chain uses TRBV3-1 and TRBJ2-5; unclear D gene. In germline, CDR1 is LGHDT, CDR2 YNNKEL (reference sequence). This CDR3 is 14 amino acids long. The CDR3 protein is CANSQDPDQETQYF. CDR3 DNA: TGTGCCAACAGCCAAGATCCCGATCAAGAGACCCAGTACTTC.

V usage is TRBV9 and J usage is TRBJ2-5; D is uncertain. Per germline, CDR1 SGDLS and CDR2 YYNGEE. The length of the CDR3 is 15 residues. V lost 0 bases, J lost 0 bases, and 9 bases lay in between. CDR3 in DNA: TGTGCCAGCAGCGTAGTTGGTAGGCACCAAGAGACCCAGTACTTC. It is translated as CASSVVGRHQETQYF. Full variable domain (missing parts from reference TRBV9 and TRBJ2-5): DSGVTQTPKHLITATGQRVTLRCSPRSGDLSVYWYQQSLDQGLQFLIQYYNGEERAKGNILERFSAQQFPDLHSELNLSSLELGDSALYFCASSVVGRHQETQYFGPGTRLLVL.

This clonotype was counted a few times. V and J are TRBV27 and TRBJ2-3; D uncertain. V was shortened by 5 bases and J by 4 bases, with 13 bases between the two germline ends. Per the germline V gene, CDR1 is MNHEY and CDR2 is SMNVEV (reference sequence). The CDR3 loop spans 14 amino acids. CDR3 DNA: TGTGCCAGCAGTAAGTCGCAGATCGCAGATACGCAGTATTTT. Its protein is CASSKSQIADTQYF.

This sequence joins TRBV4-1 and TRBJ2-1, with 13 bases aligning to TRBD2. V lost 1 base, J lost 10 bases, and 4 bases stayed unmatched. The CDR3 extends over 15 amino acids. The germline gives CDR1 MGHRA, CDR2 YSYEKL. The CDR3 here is CASSQAGLAGEEQFF. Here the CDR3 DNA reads TGCGCCAGCAGCCAAGCTGGACTAGCGGGAGAGGAGCAGTTCTTC.

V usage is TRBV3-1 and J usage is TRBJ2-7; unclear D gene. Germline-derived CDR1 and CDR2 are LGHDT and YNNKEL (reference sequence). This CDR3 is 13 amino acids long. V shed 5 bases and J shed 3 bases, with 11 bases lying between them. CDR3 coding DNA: TGTGCCAGCAGCAAGGGATCCTACTACGAGCAGTACTTC. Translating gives CASSKGSYYEQYF.

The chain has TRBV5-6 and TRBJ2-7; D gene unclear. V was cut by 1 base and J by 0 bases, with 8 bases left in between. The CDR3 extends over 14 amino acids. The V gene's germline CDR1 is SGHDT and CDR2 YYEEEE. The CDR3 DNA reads TGTGCCAGCAGCTTGAGTCAGACCTCCTACGAGCAGTACTTC. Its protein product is CASSLSQTSYEQYF.